What follows describes a single TCR beta chain. Its binding antigen is unknown. Base-call qualities are not available, and no considerably larger clone is one nucleotide away. TCR cDNA was synthesized by 5'RACE template switching, which introduced a universal primer site and unique molecular identifiers. Priming of cDNA synthesis was performed from both the TCR alpha and TCR beta constant segments. Libraries were amplified in two PCR steps, with sample barcodes and sequencing adapters added in the second step. Sequencing of libraries was performed on Illumina HiSeq 2500 (2x100 bp) or NovaSeq (2x150 bp). In the authors' own workflow: Reads were demultiplexed and collapsed into UMI consensus sequences with MIGEC, and V(D)J alignment was performed with MiXCR. Using edgeR on replicate PBMC samples, clonotypes were called vaccine-responding if FDR was below 0.01 and the log2 fold change was above 5 up to day 15. Each bulk clonotype received a CD4 or CD8 identity based on whether the sequenced CD4 or CD8 repertoire contained that clonotype at higher abundance. TCRdb cleaned the public reads at Q25 with fastp, built clones with MiXCR and kept in-frame beta chains. Entries that share a CDR3 protein sequence are merged under the most common genes and DNA. TCRdb, not the authors, supplied the V and J calls. In all, the sample holds 150,000 or so distinct CDR3 sequences, and 6% to 7.5% of those were seen once. The ten largest clones capture approximately 2.4% of the sample.

The data derive from a study of T cells after yellow fever vaccination (dated by TCRdb to about 2019). Study-wide context: The SMART-Seq v4 Ultra Low Input RNA kit was used to prepare libraries from fractions with low cell numbers. Bulk PBMC replicates and cell subsets were isolated from blood drawn at multiple timepoints before and after both primary and secondary immunization. Two healthy male donors made up the cohort, one aged 18 to 30 years and the other aged 30 to 40 years. To follow T-cell clones before and after primary and booster YFV17D yellow fever vaccination, bulk TCR alpha and beta repertoires were sequenced over time. Summary of the overall study and its limitations: A small share of clonotypes occurred in both CD4 and CD8 compartments, likely arising from convergent recombination. Compared with the primary T-cell response, the secondary T-cell response was faster but weaker, reaching its peak on day 5 rather than on day 15. Because only two donors were included in the study, the extent to which the findings can be generalized is limited. Because abundant contaminating clonotypes from the bulk population could be contained in FACS-sorted repertoires, computational filtering was required. After the booster, most of the clones that had expanded following primary vaccination were detected again (around 97% of CD4 and 80% to 90% of CD8), which suggests that memory was broadly maintained.

CDR1 and CDR2 are read off the germline V gene as SGHRS and YFSETQ. The CDR3 runs 14 amino acids, cysteine and phenylalanine included. Only CDR3 DNA remains: 42 bases, in frame from the first base. V loses 5 bases at its end and J loses 4 bases; junction bases beyond the gene matches: 4. Per the publication, the treatment or condition label means: live attenuated yellow fever vaccine strain. A standard Ficoll-Paque protocol was used to isolate PBMCs from peripheral blood. Dynabeads CD4 and CD8 positive selection kits were used to isolate CD4 and CD8 T-cell fractions. TriZol was used to extract RNA from bulk PBMCs, CD4 and CD8 fractions, and dextramer-positive and dextramer-negative fractions.

This chain joins TRBV5-1 to TRBJ1-2, with 11 bases in between that match TRBD1. The source is a man younger than 30 who received the YFV17D yellow fever vaccine. Here the sequenced sample was CD4+ T cells sorted from PBMCs, taken around 5 days after the first yellow fever vaccination. DNA sequence: TGCGCCAGCAGGTCCGGGACAGGGGGCTATGGCTACACCTTC. Protein translation: CASRSGTGGYGYTF.